What follows are 5 T cell receptor beta chains derived from one specimen sequenced in a study of blood T cell repertoires in COVID-19. Some clones are missing from TCRdb's copy, which holds only in-frame ones; the method was immunoSEQ multiplex PCR. The repertoire has approximately 100,000 clones, roughly 80% of them found once; the top ten carry approximately 6.7%. The source material was peripheral blood. These receptors came from a man aged 55 to 70 with acute or convalescent COVID-19.

V and J are TRBV6-5 and TRBJ1-1; 7 bases map to TRBD1. V lost 6 bases to trimming and J lost 4 bases; unmatched junction nucleotides: 5. The CDR3 has 13 amino acids. Germline V CDR1 and CDR2: MNHEY, SVGAGI. CDR3 region: CASRRGHGTEAFF. The CDR3 DNA is TGTGCCAGCAGGAGGGGGCACGGCACTGAAGCTTTCTTT.

This clone was seen once. The V gene is TRBV7-2, the J gene TRBJ1-2, with 7 nucleotides matching TRBD1. The CDR3 sequence is 15 residues long. CDR1 and CDR2 from the germline V gene are SGHTA and FQGNSA. J was trimmed by 4 bases and V by 5 bases; bases with no gene match: 10. DNA of the CDR3: TGTGCCAGCAGCGCCGACAGGGCTTGGGGCTATGGCTACACCTTC. The encoded protein is CASSADRAWGYGYTF.

V and J are TRBV5-1 and TRBJ1-1; D is perhaps TRBD1 (5 bases). The CDR3 covers 13 residues. Trimming stripped 4 bases from V and 0 bases from J, with 7 bases between. Germline V gives CDR1 SGHRS, CDR2 YFSETQ. For the CDR3, the DNA is TGCGCCAGCAGCCCGGGGGTGAACACTGAAGCTTTCTTT. Translating gives CASSPGVNTEAFF.

The rearrangement uses TRBV11-2 and TRBJ2-5, with 9 positions matching TRBD2. The CDR3 is 16 amino acids. The germline CDR1 and CDR2 sequences are SGHAT and FQNNGV. V was pared by 3 bases and J by 4 bases, with 9 bases of the junction left unmatched. The CDR3 DNA sequence: TGTGCCAGCAGCTTGAGGCTAGCGGGAAGGGGAGAGACCCAGTACTTC. Translation gives CASSLRLAGRGETQYF.

This chain uses TRBV4-3 with TRBJ1-6, with 8 bases that match TRBD1. Germline assignment: CDR1 LGHNA and CDR2 YSLEER. The junction had 9 bases not matched to a gene; V was cut back by 3 bases and J by 5 bases. The CDR3 contains 17 residues. The CDR3 reads CASSQANQGANNSPLHF. The CDR3 DNA reads as TGCGCCAGCAGCCAGGCTAACCAGGGGGCGAATAATTCACCCCTCCACTTT.